The 11 T cell receptor beta chains reported below all come from one sample, sequenced in a study of T cells in Graves' hyperthyroidism and ophthalmopathy. Regions amplified from RNA transcripts were the TCR beta CDR3 regions. HTBI primers were employed in a first-round RT-PCR of the TCR CDR3. TCRdb processed the multiplex PCR reads anew with MiXCR; each CDR3 protein has one entry. The sample includes 500,000 to 650,000 distinct CDR3 sequences, roughly 15% of them seen just once. Sequencing was done on a sample of blood. Source of these receptors: a woman aged 18-29 years with Graves' ophthalmopathy.

Remarks on this clonotype: A read error is possible here, since a much larger clone lies one base away. This chain links TRBV7-3 with TRBJ2-5, with a tentative D call TRBD2 (6 bases). Germline V gene data show CDR1 as SGHTA and CDR2 as FQGTGA. The CDR3 is 14 amino acids. As DNA, the CDR3 is TGTGCCAGCAGCTTAACGGGGGGTCGAGAGATCCAGTACTTC. It is translated as CASSLTGGREIQYF.

This clonotype was observed many times. This chain joins TRBV11-2 and TRBJ2-3; D unresolved. V lost 2 bases and J 3 bases, leaving 9 bases between the germline ends. This CDR3 region has 14 residues. Germline loops: CDR1 SGHAT, CDR2 FQNNGV. For the CDR3, the DNA is TGTGCCAGCAGCTTACACCTGGCAACAGATACGCAGTATTTT. This codes for CASSLHLATDTQYF.

This clonotype occurred many times. The chain couples TRBV28 to TRBJ2-5; D possibly matches TRBD1 or TRBD2 (5 bases each). Germline values: CDR1 MDHEN, CDR2 SYDVKM. Trimming stripped 5 bases from V and 13 bases from J, with 17 bases between. The CDR3 length is 12 residues. CDR3 bases: TGTGCCAGCAGTATGGCCGGGGCGGCCCCGTACTTC. Translation gives CASSMAGAAPYF.

The chain recombines TRBV20-1 with TRBJ2-3; 11 bases fit TRBD1. The germline V gene has CDR1 DFQATT and CDR2 SNEGSKA (reference sequence). The J segment lost 4 bases and the V segment lost 0 bases, leaving 9 bases of the junction unmatched. The CDR3 is 17 residues long. In DNA, the CDR3 is TGCAGTGCTAGAGACCCATTGGACAGGGGGCCTGCAGATACGCAGTATTTT. Its protein product is CSARDPLDRGPADTQYF.

This clonotype was found many times. This chain joins TRBV28 and TRBJ1-2; D is undetermined. This CDR3 comprises 12 residues. The V end lost 11 bases, the J end lost 8 bases, and 18 bases lay between the germline ends. Germline lookup yields CDR1 MDHEN and CDR2 SYDVKM. The CDR3 loop reads CALSTAYQGYTF. The CDR3 nucleotides are TGTGCCCTCAGCACTGCTTATCAGGGCTACACCTTC.

This chain joins TRBV13 and TRBJ1-1; D is uncertain. CDR3 length: 13 residues. V lost 5 bases to trimming and J lost 7 bases, with 14 bases between them. Germline V lookup: CDR1 PRHDT, CDR2 FYEKMQ (reference sequence). CDR3 protein: CASSVSVEDEAFF. For the CDR3, the DNA is TGTGCCAGCAGCGTTTCCGTGGAAGATGAAGCTTTCTTT.

This chain connects TRBV20-1 to TRBJ1-1; possible D gene TRBD1, 6 bases. The CDR3 length is 12 residues. The germline V gene encodes CDR1 DFQATT and CDR2 SNEGSKA (reference sequence). The V gene lost 3 bases and the J gene lost 4 bases, with 9 bases spanning the gap. CDR3: CSASGGATEAFF. In DNA, the CDR3 is TGCAGTGCTAGCGGGGGGGCCACTGAAGCTTTCTTT.

This clonotype was picked up many times. J is TRBJ2-1 and V is TRBV20-1, with TRBD2 matching over 8 bases. The CDR3 spans 17 residues. With 0 bases clipped from V and 4 bases from J, the junction kept 11 bases outside the gene matches. Germline CDR1 DFQATT, CDR2 SNEGSKA (reference sequence). As DNA, the CDR3 is TGCAGTGCTAGAGACCGAACTAGCGGTCTCCCTTACAATGAGCAGTTCTTC. Its translation: CSARDRTSGLPYNEQFF.

The chain uses TRBV13 and TRBJ1-1; D perhaps matches TRBD1 (5 bases). V was pared by 5 bases and J by 4 bases, with 14 bases between. The germline CDR1 and CDR2 sequences are PRHDT and FYEKMQ (reference sequence). The CDR3 is 14 residues long. The CDR3 region has the DNA TGTGCCAGCAGCACCCTTCCAGGGAGCACTGAAGCTTTCTTT. As protein: CASSTLPGSTEAFF.

This clonotype occurred many times. The chain joins TRBV30 to TRBJ2-2; possibly TRBD2 for D (5 bases). Germline V lookup: CDR1 GTSNPN, CDR2 SVGIG (reference sequence). This CDR3 comprises 13 residues. V lost 0 bases and J 4 bases, leaving 6 bases between the germline ends. CDR3 loop: CAWSVLGTGELFF. The CDR3 bases are TGTGCCTGGAGTGTACTAGGCACCGGGGAGCTGTTTTTT.

The genes are TRBV9 and TRBJ1-5; D ambiguous. The CDR3 has 16 amino acids. The germline CDR1 and CDR2 sequences are SGDLS and YYNGEE. Trimming removed 0 bases at V and 10 bases at J, with 20 bases between. CDR3 nucleotides: TGTGCCAGCAGCGTAGCTGATCCCCCGAGGAGTTGCCCCCAGCATTTT. Translated, it gives CASSVADPPRSCPQHF. The full variable domain, with the rest looked up from reference TRBV9 and TRBJ1-5, is DSGVTQTPKHLITATGQRVTLRCSPRSGDLSVYWYQQSLDQGLQFLIQYYNGEERAKGNILERFSAQQFPDLHSELNLSSLELGDSALYFCASSVADPPRSCPQHFGDGTRLSIL.